This T cell receptor (beta chain) was recovered during a study of CD8+CD57+ T cells in acquired aplastic anemia. Study-level information: An average of roughly 3 ug of DNA was obtained from sorted CD4+ and CD8+ cells.

The template for TCR beta VDJ and CDR3 sequence profiling was genomic DNA. TCRdb reprocessed the reads with MiXCR, giving one entry per CDR3 protein. The sample lists 200,000 to 300,000 distinct CDR3 sequences; approximately 86% were seen once. For sequencing, patients were chosen who had shown expansion of CD8+CD57+ cells by flow cytometry. The CDR3 runs to 15 residues. In germline, CDR1 is SNHLY, CDR2 FYNNEI. Notes on this clonotype: The antigen remains unidentified. At one of its ends the junction is not consistent with the germline gene, which may arise from a read error.

Study results and limitations: Between patients and controls, around 30 CD8+ CDR3 sequences were found in common.

This sequence originates from a human donor with aplastic anemia. The source material was sorted CD4+, CD8+, or CD8+CD57+ T cells (not recorded which) from PBMCs. The chain uses TRBV2 and TRBJ2-6, with D possibly TRBD1 on 6 matching bases. The CDR3 nucleotides read TGTGCCAGCGGGGTAAGGGGCACAGGGACGCACGTCCTGAGTTTC. This codes for CASGVRGTGTHVLSF.